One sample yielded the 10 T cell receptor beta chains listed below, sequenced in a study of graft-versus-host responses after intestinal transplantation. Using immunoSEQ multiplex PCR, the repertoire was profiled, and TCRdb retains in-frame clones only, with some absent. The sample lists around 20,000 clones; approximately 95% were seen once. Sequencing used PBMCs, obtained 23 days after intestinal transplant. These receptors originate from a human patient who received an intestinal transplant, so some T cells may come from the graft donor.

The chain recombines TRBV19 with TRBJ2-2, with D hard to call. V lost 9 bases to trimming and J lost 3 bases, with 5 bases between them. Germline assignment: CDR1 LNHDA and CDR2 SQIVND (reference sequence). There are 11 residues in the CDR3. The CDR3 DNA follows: TGTGCCAGCTCAGACACCGGGGAGCTGTTTTTT. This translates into CASSDTGELFF.

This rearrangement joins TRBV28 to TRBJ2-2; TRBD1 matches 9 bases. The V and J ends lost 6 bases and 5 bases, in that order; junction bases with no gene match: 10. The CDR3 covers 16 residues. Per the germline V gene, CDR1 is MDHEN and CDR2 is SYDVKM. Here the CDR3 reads CASSTLRDRVTGELFF. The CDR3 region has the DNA TGTGCCAGCAGCACCCTTAGGGACAGGGTAACCGGGGAGCTGTTTTTT.

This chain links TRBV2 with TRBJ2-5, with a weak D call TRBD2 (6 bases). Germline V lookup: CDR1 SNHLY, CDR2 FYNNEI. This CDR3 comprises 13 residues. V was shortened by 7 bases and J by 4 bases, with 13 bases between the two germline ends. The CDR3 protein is CASNVGEVETQYF. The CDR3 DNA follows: TGTGCCAGCAACGTCGGGGAGGTAGAGACCCAGTACTTC.

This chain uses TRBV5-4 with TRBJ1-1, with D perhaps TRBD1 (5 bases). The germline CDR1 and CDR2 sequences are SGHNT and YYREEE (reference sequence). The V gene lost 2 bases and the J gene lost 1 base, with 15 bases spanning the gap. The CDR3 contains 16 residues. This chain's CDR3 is CASSLGWGLENTEAFF. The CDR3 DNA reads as TGTGCCAGCAGCTTAGGGTGGGGCTTAGAGAACACTGAAGCTTTCTTT. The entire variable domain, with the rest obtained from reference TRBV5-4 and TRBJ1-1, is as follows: ETGVTQSPTHLIKTRGQQVTLRCSSQSGHNTVSWYQQALGQGPQFIFQYYREEENGRGNFPPRFSGLQFPNYSSELNVNALELDDSALYLCASSLGWGLENTEAFFGQGTRLTVV.

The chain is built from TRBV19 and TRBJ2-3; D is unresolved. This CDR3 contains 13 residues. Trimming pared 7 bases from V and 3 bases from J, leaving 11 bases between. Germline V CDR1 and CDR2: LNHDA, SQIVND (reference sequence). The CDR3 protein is CASTPSITDTQYF. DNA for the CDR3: TGTGCCAGTACCCCGAGTATTACAGATACGCAGTATTTT.

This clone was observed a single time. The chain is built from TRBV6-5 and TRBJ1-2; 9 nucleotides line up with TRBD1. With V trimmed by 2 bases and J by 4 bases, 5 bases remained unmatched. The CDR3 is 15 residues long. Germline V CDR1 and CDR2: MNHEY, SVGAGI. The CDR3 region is CASSYDRGRIYGYTF. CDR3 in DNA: TGTGCCAGCAGTTACGACAGGGGGAGAATCTATGGCTACACCTTC.

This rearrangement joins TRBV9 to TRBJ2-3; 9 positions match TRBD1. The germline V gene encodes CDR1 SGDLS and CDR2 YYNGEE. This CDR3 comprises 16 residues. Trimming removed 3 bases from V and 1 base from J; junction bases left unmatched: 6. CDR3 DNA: TGTGCCAGCAGCGAGCCCCGGGACAGGGGCACAGATACGCAGTATTTT. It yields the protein CASSEPRDRGTDTQYF. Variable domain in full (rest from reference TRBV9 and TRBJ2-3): DSGVTQTPKHLITATGQRVTLRCSPRSGDLSVYWYQQSLDQGLQFLIQYYNGEERAKGNILERFSAQQFPDLHSELNLSSLELGDSALYFCASSEPRDRGTDTQYFGPGTRLTVL.

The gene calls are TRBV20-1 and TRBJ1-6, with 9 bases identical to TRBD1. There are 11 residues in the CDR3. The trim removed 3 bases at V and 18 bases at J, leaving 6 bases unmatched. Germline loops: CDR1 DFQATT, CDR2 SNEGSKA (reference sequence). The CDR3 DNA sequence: TGCAGTGCTAGCGCACAGGGGGCCCACCACTTT. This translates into CSASAQGAHHF.

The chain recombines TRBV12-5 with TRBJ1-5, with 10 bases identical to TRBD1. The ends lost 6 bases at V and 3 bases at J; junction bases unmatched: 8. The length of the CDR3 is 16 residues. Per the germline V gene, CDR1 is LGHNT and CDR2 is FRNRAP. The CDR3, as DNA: TGTGCTAGTGGCCCGACCGGGACAGGGGCCAATCAGCCCCAGCATTTT. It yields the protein CASGPTGTGANQPQHF. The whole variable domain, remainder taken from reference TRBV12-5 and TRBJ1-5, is DARVTQTPRHKVTEMGQEVTMRCQPILGHNTVFWYRQTMMQGLELLAYFRNRAPLDDSGMPKDRFSAEMPDATLATLKIQPSEPRDSAVYFCASGPTGTGANQPQHFGDGTRLSIL.

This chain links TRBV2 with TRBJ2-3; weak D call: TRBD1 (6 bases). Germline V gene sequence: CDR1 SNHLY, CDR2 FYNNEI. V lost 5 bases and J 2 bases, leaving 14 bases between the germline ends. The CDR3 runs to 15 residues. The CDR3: CASSTTGLLTDTQYF. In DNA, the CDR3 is TGTGCCAGCAGTACGACAGGTCTCCTCACAGATACGCAGTATTTT.